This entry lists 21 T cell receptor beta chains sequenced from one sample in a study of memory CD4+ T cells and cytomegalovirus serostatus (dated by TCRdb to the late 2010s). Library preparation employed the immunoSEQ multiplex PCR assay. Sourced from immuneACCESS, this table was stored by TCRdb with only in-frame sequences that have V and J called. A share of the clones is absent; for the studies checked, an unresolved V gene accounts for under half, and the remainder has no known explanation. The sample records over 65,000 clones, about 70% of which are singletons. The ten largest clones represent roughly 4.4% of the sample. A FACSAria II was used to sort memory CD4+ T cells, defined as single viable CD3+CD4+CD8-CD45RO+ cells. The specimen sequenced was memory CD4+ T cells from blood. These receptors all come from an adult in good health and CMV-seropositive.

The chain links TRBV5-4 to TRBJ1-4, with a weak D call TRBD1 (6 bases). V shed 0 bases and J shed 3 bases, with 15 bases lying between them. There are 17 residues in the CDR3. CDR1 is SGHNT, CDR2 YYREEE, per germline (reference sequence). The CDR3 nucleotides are TGTGCCAGCAGCTTGGAAGCAGGGGTGGTGGCTAATGAAAAACTGTTTTTT. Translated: CASSLEAGVVANEKLFF.

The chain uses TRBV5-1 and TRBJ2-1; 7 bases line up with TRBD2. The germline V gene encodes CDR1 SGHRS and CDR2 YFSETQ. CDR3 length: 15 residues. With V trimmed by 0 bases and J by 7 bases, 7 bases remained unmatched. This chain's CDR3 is CASSLGLGGINEQFF. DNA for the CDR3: TGCGCCAGCAGCTTGGGGCTGGGGGGGATAAATGAGCAGTTCTTC.

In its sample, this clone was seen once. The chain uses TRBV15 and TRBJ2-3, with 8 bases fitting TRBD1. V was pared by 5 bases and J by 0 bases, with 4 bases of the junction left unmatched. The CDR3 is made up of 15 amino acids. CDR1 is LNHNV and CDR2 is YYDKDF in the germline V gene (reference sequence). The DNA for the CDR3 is TGTGCCACCAGCGGAAACAGGGGGAGCACAGATACGCAGTATTTT. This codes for CATSGNRGSTDTQYF.

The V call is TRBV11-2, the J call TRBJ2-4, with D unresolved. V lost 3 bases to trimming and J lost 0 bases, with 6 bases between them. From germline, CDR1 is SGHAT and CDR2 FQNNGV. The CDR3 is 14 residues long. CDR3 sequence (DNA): TGTGCCAGCAGCTTCAGGCTAGCCAAAAACATTCAGTACTTC. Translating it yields CASSFRLAKNIQYF.

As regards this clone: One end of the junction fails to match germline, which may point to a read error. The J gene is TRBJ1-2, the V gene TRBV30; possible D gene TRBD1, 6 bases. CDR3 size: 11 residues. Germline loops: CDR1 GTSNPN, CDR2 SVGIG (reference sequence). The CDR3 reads CAWIRNRDTLF. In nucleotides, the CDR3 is TGTGCCTGGATCCGCAACCGGGACACCCTTTTC.

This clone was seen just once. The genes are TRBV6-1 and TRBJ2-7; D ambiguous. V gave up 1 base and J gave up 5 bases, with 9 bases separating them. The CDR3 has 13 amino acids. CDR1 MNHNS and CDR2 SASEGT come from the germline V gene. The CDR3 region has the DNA TGTGCCAGCAGTGAAGGGTTATCCCACGAGCAGTACTTC. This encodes CASSEGLSHEQYF.

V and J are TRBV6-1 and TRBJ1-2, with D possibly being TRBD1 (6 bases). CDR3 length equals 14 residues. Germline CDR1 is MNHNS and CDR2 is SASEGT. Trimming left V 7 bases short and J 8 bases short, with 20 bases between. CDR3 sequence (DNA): TGTGCCAGCACCTCCTCGACAGGCACCTTAGGCTACACCTTC. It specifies CASTSSTGTLGYTF.

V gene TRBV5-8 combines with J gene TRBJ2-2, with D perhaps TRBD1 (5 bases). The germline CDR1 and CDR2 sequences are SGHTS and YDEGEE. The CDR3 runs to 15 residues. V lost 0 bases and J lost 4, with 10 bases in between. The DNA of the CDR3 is TGTGCCAGCAGCTTGGTCCAGACAGTCACCGGGGAGCTGTTTTTT. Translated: CASSLVQTVTGELFF.

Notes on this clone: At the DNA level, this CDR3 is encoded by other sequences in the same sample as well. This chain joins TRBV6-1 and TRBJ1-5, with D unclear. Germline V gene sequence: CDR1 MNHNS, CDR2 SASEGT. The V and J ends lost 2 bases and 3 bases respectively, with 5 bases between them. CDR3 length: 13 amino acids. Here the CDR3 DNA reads TGTGCCAGCAGTGAACAGGTCAATCAGCCCCAGCATTTT. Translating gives CASSEQVNQPQHF.

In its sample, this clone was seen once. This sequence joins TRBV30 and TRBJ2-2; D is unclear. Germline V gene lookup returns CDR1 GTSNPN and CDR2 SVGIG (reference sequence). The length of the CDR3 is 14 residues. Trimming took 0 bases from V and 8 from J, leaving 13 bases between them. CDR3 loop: CAWSVGQVAGELFF. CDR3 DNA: TGTGCCTGGAGTGTAGGGCAGGTTGCGGGGGAGCTGTTTTTT.

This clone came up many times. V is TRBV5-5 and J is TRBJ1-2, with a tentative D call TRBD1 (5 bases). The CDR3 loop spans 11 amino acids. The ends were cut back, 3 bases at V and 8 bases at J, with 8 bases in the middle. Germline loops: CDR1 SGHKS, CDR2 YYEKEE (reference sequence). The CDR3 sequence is CASSSREGYTF. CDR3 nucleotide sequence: TGTGCCAGCAGCTCCAGGGAAGGCTACACCTTC.

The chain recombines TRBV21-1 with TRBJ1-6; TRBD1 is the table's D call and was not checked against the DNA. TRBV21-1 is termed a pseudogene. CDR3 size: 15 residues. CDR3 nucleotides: TGTGCCAGCAGCATAGACAGGGCATGGAATTCACCCCTCCACTTT. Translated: CASSIDRAWNSPLHF.

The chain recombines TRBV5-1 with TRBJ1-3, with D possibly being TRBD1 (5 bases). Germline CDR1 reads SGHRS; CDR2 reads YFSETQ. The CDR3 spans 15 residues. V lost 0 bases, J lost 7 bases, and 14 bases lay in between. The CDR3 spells CASSLGDRSINTIYF. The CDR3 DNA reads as TGCGCCAGCAGCTTGGGAGACAGATCAATTAACACCATATATTTT.

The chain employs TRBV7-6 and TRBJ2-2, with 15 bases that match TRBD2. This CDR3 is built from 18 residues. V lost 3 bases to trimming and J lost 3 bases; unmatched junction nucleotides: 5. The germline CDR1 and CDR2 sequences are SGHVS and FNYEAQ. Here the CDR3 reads CASSFGLAGGPDTGELFF. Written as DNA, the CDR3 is TGTGCCAGCAGCTTCGGACTAGCGGGAGGGCCCGACACCGGGGAGCTGTTTTTT.

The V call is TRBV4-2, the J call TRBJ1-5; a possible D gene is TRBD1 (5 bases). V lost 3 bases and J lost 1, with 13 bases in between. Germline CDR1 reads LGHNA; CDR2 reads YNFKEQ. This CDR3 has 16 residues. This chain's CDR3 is CASSQGGQGSNQPQHF. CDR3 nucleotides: TGTGCCAGCAGCCAGGGCGGGCAGGGAAGCAATCAGCCCCAGCATTTT.

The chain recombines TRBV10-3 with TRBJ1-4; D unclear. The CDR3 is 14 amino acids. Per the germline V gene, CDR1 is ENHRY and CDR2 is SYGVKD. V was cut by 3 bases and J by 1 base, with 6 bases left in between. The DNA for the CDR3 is TGTGCCATCAGTGACGGTGGAACTAATGAAAAACTGTTTTTT. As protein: CAISDGGTNEKLFF.

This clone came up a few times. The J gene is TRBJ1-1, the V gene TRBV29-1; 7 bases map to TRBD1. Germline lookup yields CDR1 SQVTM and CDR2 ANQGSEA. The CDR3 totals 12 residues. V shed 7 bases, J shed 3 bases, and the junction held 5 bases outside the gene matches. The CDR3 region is CSARTGHTEAFF. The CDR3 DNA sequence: TGCAGCGCTAGGACAGGCCACACTGAAGCTTTCTTT. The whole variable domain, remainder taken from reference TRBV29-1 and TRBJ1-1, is SAVISQKPSRDICQRGTSLTIQCQVDSQVTMMFWYRQQPGQSLTLIATANQGSEATYESGFVIDKFPISRPNLTFSTLTVSNMSPEDSSIYLCSARTGHTEAFFGQGTRLTVV.

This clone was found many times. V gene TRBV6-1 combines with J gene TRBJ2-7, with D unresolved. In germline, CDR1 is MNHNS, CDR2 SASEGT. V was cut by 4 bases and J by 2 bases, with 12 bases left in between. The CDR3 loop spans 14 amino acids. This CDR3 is CASSARIPPYEQYF. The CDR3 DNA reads TGTGCCAGCAGTGCGAGGATACCCCCCTACGAGCAGTACTTC.

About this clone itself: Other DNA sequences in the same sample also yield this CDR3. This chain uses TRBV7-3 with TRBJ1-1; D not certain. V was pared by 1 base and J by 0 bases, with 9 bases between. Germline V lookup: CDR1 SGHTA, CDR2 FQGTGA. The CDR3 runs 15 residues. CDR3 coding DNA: TGTGCCAGCAGCTTAAACGGGCCATTGAACACTGAAGCTTTCTTT. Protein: CASSLNGPLNTEAFF.

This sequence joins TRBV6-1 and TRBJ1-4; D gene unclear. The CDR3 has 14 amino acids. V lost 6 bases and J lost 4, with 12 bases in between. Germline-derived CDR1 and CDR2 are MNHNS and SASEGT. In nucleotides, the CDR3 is TGTGCCAGCAGGCGGTCCGAATTTAATGAAAAACTGTTTTTT. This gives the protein CASRRSEFNEKLFF.

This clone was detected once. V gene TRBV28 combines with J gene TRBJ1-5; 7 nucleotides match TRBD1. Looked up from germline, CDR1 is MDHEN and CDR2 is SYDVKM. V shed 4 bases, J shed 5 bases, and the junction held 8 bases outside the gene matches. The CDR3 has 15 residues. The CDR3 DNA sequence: TGTGCCAGCAGTTACCCGACAGGGTGGGATCAGCCCCAGCATTTT. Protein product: CASSYPTGWDQPQHF.